Sequencing of this TCR beta chain was carried out in a study of vaccination and CD4 T cells after COVID-19 (dated by TCRdb to about 2022). Background for the entire study: Convalescent patients had a positive SARS-CoV-2 result on nasal swab PCR, and of these patients, nine had mild disease and one had severe disease. The convalescent cohort included six males and four females, with two Hispanic individuals, seven Caucasians, two Asians and one multiracial person. Participants got two doses of the Pfizer-BioNTech BNT162b2 vaccine (n=8) or two doses of the Moderna mRNA-1273 vaccine (n=2). Post-COVID blood samples from convalescent patients were collected a median of roughly 100 days after diagnosis, with a range of 35 to 161 days. Post-vaccine blood samples were obtained a median of approximately 74 days after the second vaccine dose, with a range of about 14 to 241 days. The cultures were stimulated with overlapping spike peptide pools from SARS-CoV-2 and from the common cold coronaviruses HCoV-NL63, HCoV-OC43 and HCoV-229E. In control cultures, a CEFX viral epitope pool was used as positive control, an HIV-1 Nef peptide pool was used as negative control, or no peptide was added. In over 8 COVID-19 convalescent patients and a few infection-naive healthy vaccine recipients, researchers compared the spike-specific CD4+ TCR repertoire from before mRNA vaccination with the repertoire from after.

The CDR3 holds 16 amino acids from the cysteine to the phenylalanine. The only DNA kept is the CDR3, 48 bases in frame from the first base. Study-wide conclusions, independent of this receptor: In convalescent patients, nearly all vaccine-specific clones (304 of 307) were found to be mono-reactive for SARS-CoV-2 spike rather than cross-reactive with common cold coronaviruses. The number of convalescent patients in the study was relatively small, and the study did not examine early timepoints following natural infection. The median count of SARS-CoV-2-reactive clonotypes went up from some 23 after infection to a few dozen after vaccination, although the change was not significant. Among convalescent patients, a median about 87% of the SARS-CoV-2-reactive clones seen after vaccination appeared only after vaccination, which suggests priming specific to the vaccine.

The treatment or condition label here, explained by the study, means: 10-day PBMC culture with coronavirus spike peptide pools or control peptides (ViraFEST assay). The study used the ViraFEST assay, which expanded antigen-specific T cells with peptide pools and then identified expanded clonotypes by TCR sequencing. Positive SARS-CoV-2 PCR tests in the convalescent patients dated from March to December 2020, before Alpha, Beta and Delta variants emerged in the United States. Two million PBMCs per well were cultured in IMDM with approximately 5.5% human AB serum and approximately 10 IU/ml IL-2, plus 10 ug/ml peptide pools. On days 3 and 7, half of the culture medium was replaced with fresh IL-2-containing medium. After 10 to 11 days of culture, CD4+ T cells were isolated by negative selection with the EasySep CD4+ T cell isolation kit. Ficoll-Paque Plus gradient centrifugation was used to isolate PBMCs from whole blood, and the isolated PBMCs were then either used fresh or cryopreserved at -140C. Triplicate wells were generally used for each culture condition.

Library creation used PCR. DNA from cultured CD4+ T cells underwent TCR sequencing with the Oncomine TCR Beta short-read assay at the Johns Hopkins FTIC core. The QIAamp micro DNA kit was used to extract genomic DNA from the cultured CD4+ T cells. Oncomine TCR Beta libraries from cultured CD4+ T cells were pooled using unique dual indexes and sequenced on an Illumina iSeq 100. The original methods were these. Non-productive sequences were removed, and CDR3s not starting with C, not ending with F or W, or shorter than 7 amino acids were discarded. Antigen-specific clonotypes were identified using the MANAFEST web application through comparison of peptide-stimulated wells with reference and other culture wells. To be called positive, a clone needed an FDR below 0.05, an odds ratio above 5, and a productive frequency above 0.1% in at least two of three replicate wells. Clonotypes that were significantly expanded in both SARS-CoV-2 spike wells and at least one common cold coronavirus spike condition were defined as cross-reactive. Levenshtein distances (stringdist) and unrooted phylogenetic trees (ape) in R version 3.6.1 were used to assess CDR3 homology. TCRdb reran the public reads through fastp at Q25 and MiXCR, keeping productive beta chains. For every CDR3 protein sequence, its rows merge into one entry that carries the most common genes and DNA. Here the V and J calls rest on TCRdb's processing, not on the authors' analysis. In all, the sample holds 10,000 to 15,000 distinct CDR3 sequences, and 40% to 50% of those were seen once. The ten biggest clones cover 20% to 25% of the sample.

A few counts support this clonotype. The antigen this receptor binds is unknown. No much larger clonotype is one base removed from it; base qualities were not supplied. This TCR came from a human donor who had recovered from COVID-19. Sequencing used CD4+ T cells from blood, cultured in vitro. This chain joins TRBV12-2 to TRBJ2-2; the listed D gene, TRBD1, was not tested against the DNA. TRBV12-2 is designated a pseudogene. The CDR3 protein: CASRLVIGQSTGELFF. The DNA sequence follows: TGTGCAAGTCGCTTAGTAATAGGACAGTCCACCGGGGAGCTGTTTTTT.